The 5 T cell receptor beta chains listed next were all sequenced from one sample in a study of response to subunit inactivated influenza vaccine. In TCRdb, the RT-PCR reads were re-called with MiXCR into one record per CDR3 protein. The sample has hundreds of thousands of distinct CDR3 sequences, about a fifth seen once. Material: PBMCs from blood, obtained about 20 months after vaccination. Every receptor here comes from a man in his fifties or sixties who received an inactivated influenza vaccine.

This clonotype was recorded at least ten times. V and J are TRBV3-1 and TRBJ1-2; possible D gene TRBD1, 6 bases. The ends were cut back, 7 bases at V and 6 bases at J, with 24 bases in the middle. This CDR3 is 16 amino acids long. The germline CDR1 and CDR2 sequences are LGHDT and YNNKEL (reference sequence). Here the CDR3 reads CASTTSILTGRNGYTF. The CDR3 DNA reads TGTGCCAGCACCACCAGCATTTTAACAGGGAGAAATGGCTACACCTTC.

V and J are TRBV6-5 and TRBJ2-3; 11 positions match TRBD2. V trimming: 0 bases; J trimming: 13 bases; junction bases outside the gene matches: 0. Germline-derived CDR1 and CDR2 are MNHEY and SVGAGI. The CDR3 contains 12 residues. CDR3 coding DNA: TGTGCCAGCAGTTACTCGGGACTAGCGGAGTATTTT. It encodes CASSYSGLAEYF.

This clonotype has a handful of counts. This chain joins TRBV28 and TRBJ1-1, with TRBD1 matching over 7 bases. Germline assignment: CDR1 MDHEN and CDR2 SYDVKM. The CDR3 is made up of 16 amino acids. V was clipped by 4 bases and J by 10 bases; unmatched bases: 18. The CDR3 sequence: CASSSLTGTDTEGAFF. In DNA, the CDR3 is TGTGCCAGCAGTTCCTTGACAGGGACGGATACCGAGGGAGCTTTCTTT.

The V and J genes are TRBV30 and TRBJ2-1; D is perhaps TRBD2 (5 bases). V was clipped by 8 bases and J by 4 bases, with 9 bases between them. Germline V CDR1 and CDR2: GTSNPN, SVGIG (reference sequence). The CDR3 is 11 residues long. As DNA, the CDR3 is TGTGCCGGAGGTGGATACAATGAGCAGTTCTTC. This codes for CAGGGYNEQFF.

The chain has TRBV5-1 and TRBJ2-2; D is ambiguous. Germline values: CDR1 SGHRS, CDR2 YFSETQ. Trimming cost V 7 bases and J 7 bases, with 8 bases left between them. There are 11 residues in the CDR3. The CDR3, as DNA: TGCGCCAGCTTCCCGGGCGGGGAGCTGTTTTTT. It encodes CASFPGGELFF.